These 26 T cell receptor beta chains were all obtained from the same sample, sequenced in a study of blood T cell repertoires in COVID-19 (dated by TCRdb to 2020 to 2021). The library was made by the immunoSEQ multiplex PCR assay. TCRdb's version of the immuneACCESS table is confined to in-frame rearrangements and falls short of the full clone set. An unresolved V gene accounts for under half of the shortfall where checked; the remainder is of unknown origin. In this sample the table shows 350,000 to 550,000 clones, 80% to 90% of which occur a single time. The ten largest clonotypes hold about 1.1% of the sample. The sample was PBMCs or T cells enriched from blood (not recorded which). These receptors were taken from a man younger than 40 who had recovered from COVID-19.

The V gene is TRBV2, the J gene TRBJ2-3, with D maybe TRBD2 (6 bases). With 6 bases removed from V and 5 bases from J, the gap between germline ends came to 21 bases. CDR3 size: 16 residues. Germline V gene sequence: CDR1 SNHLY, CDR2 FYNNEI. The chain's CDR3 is CASSTSWRGVGDTQYF. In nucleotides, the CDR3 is TGTGCCAGCAGCACCTCTTGGAGGGGCGTGGGAGATACGCAGTATTTT.

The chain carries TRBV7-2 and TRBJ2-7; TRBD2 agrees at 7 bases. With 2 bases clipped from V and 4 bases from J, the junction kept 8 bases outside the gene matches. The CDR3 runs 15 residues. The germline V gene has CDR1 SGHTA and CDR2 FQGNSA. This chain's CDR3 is CASSLLRAGVYEQYF. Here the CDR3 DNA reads TGTGCCAGCAGCTTACTTAGGGCGGGAGTTTACGAGCAGTACTTC.

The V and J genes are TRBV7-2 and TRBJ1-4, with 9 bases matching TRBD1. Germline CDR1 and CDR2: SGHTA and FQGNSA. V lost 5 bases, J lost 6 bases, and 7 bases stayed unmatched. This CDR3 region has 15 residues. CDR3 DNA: TGTGCCAGCAGCAAGACAGGGGGGTTGTATGAAAAACTGTTTTTT. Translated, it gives CASSKTGGLYEKLFF.

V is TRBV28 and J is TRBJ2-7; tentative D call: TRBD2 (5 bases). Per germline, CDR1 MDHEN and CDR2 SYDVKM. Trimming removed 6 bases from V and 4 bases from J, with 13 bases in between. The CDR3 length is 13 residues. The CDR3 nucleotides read TGTGCCAGCAGCGAGGGTAGTGGGTACGAGCAGTACTTC. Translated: CASSEGSGYEQYF.

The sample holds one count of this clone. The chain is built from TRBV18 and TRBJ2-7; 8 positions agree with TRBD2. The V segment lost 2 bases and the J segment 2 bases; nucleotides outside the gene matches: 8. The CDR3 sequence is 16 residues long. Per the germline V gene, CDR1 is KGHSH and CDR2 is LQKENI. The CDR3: CASSPISGSVAYEQYF. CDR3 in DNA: TGTGCCAGCTCACCAATAAGCGGGAGTGTCGCCTACGAGCAGTACTTC.

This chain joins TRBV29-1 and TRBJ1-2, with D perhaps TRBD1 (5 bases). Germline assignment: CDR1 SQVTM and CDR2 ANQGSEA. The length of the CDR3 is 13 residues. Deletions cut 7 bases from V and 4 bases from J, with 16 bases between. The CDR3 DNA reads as TGCAGCGCCGACCCGGGGGGGAGCTATGGCTACACCTTC. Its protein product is CSADPGGSYGYTF.

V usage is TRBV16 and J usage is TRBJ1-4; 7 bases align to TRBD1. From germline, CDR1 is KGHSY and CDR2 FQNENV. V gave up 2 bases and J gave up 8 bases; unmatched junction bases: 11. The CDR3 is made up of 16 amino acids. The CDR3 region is CASSQKFGGRGEKLFF. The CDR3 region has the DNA TGTGCCAGCAGCCAAAAATTCGGGGGCAGGGGGGAAAAACTGTTTTTT.

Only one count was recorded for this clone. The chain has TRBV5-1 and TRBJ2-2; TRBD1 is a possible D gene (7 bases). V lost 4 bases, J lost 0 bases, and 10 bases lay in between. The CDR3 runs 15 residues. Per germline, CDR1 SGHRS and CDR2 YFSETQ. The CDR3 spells CASSGGTANTGELFF. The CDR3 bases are TGCGCCAGCAGCGGGGGGACAGCGAACACCGGGGAGCTGTTTTTT.

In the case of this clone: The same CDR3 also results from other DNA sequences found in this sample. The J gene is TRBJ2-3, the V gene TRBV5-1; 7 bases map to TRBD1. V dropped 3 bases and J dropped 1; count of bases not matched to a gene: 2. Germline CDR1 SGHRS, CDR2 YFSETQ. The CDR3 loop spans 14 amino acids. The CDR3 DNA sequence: TGCGCCAGCAGCTCAGGACAGGGCACAGATACGCAGTATTTT. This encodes CASSSGQGTDTQYF.

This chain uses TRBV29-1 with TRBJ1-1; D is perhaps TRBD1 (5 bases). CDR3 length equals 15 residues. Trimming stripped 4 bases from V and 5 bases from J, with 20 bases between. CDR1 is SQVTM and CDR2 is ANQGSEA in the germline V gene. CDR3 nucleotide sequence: TGCAGCGTTGTTGGGCGGGGGACGTTGAGAACTGAAGCTTTCTTT. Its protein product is CSVVGRGTLRTEAFF.

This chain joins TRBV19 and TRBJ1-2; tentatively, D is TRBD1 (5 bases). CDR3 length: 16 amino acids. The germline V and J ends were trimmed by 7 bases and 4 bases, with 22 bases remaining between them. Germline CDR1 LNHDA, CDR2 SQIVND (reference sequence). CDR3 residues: CASTPSTTGLTYGYTF. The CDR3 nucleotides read TGTGCCAGTACCCCCAGCACAACAGGATTAACCTATGGCTACACCTTC.

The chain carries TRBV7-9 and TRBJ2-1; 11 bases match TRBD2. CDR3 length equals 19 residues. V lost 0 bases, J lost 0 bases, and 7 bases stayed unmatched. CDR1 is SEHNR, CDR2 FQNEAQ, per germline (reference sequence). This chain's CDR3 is CASSLARGSGRASYNEQFF. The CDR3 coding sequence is TGTGCCAGCAGCTTAGCGCGGGGTAGCGGGAGGGCCTCCTACAATGAGCAGTTCTTC. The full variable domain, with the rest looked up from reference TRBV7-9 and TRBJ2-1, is DTGVSQNPRHKITKRGQNVTFRCDPISEHNRLYWYRQTLGQGPEFLTYFQNEAQLEKSRLLSDRFSAERPKGSFSTLEIQRTEQGDSAMYLCASSLARGSGRASYNEQFFGPGTRLTVL.

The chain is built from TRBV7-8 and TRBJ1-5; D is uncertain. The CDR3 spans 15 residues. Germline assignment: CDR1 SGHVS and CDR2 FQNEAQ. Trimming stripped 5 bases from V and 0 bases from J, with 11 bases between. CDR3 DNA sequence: TGTGCCAGCAGCCTAGGCAGGCTTAGCAATCAGCCCCAGCATTTT. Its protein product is CASSLGRLSNQPQHF.

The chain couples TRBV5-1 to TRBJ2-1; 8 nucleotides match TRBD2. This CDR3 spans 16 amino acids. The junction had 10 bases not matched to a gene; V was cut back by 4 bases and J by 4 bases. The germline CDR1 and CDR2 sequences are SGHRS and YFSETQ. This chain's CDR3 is CASSPGGGFEYNEQFF. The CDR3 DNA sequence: TGCGCCAGCAGCCCCGGGGGGGGCTTTGAGTACAATGAGCAGTTCTTC.

The CDR3 bases are TGTGCCAGCTCGGGGACAGGGGGCGATGGGGCCAACGTCCTGACTTTC. Residues: CASSGTGGDGANVLTF. V is TRBV18 and J is TRBJ2-6, with 12 bases identical to TRBD1. The CDR3 covers 16 residues. J was trimmed by 3 bases and V by 6 bases; bases with no gene match: 3. CDR1 and CDR2 from the germline V gene are KGHSH and LQKENI.

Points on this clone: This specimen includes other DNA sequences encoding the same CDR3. CDR3 nucleotides: TGTGCCAGCAGTCAGACAGGGAACTATGGCTACACCTTC. Protein: CASSQTGNYGYTF. The J gene is TRBJ1-2, the V gene TRBV12-3 or TRBV12-4, with 7 positions matching TRBD1. After removal of 5 bases from V and 2 bases from J, the junction contained 2 bases not matched to a gene. The CDR3 runs 13 residues.

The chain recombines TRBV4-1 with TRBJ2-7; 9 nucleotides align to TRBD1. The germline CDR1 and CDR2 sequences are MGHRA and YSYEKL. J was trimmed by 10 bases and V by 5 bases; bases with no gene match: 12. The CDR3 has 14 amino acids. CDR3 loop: CASSSLTGGREQYF. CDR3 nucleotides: TGCGCCAGCAGCTCCTTGACAGGGGGGAGGGAACAGTACTTC.

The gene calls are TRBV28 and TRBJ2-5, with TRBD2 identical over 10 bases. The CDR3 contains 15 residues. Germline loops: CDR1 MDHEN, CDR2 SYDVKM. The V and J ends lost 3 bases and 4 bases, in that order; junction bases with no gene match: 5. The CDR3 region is CASSLPLAGGETQYF. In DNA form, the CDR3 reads TGTGCCAGCAGTTTGCCGTTAGCGGGAGGAGAGACCCAGTACTTC.

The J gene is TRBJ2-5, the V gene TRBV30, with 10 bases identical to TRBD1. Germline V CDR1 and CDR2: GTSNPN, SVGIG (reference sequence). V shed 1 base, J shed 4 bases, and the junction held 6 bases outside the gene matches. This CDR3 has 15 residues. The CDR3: CAWSGRWTGGETQYF. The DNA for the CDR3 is TGTGCCTGGAGTGGGCGGTGGACAGGGGGAGAGACCCAGTACTTC. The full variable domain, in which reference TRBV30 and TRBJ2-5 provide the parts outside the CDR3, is SQTIHQWPATLVQPVGSPLSLECTVEGTSNPNLYWYRQAAGRGLQLLFYSVGIGQISSEVPQNLSASRPQDRQFILSSKKLLLSDSGFYLCAWSGRWTGGETQYFGPGTRLLVL.

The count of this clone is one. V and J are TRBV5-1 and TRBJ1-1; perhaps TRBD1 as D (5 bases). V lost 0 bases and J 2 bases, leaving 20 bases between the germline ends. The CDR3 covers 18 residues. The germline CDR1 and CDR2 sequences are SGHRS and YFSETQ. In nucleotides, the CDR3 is TGCGCCAGCAGCTTGGATCGCAGCGACAGACCTCTAAACACTGAAGCTTTCTTT. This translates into CASSLDRSDRPLNTEAFF.

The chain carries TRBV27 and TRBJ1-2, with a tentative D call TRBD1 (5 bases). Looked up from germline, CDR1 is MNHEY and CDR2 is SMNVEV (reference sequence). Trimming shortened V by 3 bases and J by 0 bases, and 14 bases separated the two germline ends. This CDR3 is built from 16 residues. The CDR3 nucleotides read TGTGCCAGCAGTTTGGTTGGGGCAAATACTAACTATGGCTACACCTTC. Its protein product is CASSLVGANTNYGYTF.

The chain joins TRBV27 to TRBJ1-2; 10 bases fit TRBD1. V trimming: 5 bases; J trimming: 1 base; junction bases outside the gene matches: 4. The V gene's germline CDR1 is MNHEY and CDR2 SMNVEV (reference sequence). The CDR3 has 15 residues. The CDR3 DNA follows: TGTGCCAGCAGTGGTCGGGACAGGGGTAACTATGGCTACACCTTC. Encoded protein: CASSGRDRGNYGYTF.

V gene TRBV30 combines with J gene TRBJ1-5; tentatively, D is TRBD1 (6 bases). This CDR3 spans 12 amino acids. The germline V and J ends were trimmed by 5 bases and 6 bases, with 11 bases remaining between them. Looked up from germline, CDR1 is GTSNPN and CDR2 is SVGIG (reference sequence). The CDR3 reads CAWEEQGQPQHF. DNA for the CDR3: TGTGCCTGGGAGGAACAGGGTCAGCCCCAGCATTTT.

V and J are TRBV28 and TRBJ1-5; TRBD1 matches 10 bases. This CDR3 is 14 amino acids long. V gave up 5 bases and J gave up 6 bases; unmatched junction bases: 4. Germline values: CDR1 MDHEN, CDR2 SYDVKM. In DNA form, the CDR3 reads TGTGCCAGCAGTGACGACAGGGGGCGTCAGCCCCAGCATTTT. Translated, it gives CASSDDRGRQPQHF.

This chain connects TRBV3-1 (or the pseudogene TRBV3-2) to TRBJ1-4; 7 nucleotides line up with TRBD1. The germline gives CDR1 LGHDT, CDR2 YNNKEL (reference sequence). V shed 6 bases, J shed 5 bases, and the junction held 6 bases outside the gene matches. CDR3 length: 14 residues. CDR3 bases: TGTGCCAGCAGACAGGACAGGACCAATGAAAAACTGTTTTTT. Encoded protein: CASRQDRTNEKLFF.

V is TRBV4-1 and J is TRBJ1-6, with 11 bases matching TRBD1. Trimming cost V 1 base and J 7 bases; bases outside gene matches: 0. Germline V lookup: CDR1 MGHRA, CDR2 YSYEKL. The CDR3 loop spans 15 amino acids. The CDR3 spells CASSQGDRGNSPLHF. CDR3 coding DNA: TGCGCCAGCAGCCAAGGGGACAGGGGGAATTCACCCCTCCACTTT.